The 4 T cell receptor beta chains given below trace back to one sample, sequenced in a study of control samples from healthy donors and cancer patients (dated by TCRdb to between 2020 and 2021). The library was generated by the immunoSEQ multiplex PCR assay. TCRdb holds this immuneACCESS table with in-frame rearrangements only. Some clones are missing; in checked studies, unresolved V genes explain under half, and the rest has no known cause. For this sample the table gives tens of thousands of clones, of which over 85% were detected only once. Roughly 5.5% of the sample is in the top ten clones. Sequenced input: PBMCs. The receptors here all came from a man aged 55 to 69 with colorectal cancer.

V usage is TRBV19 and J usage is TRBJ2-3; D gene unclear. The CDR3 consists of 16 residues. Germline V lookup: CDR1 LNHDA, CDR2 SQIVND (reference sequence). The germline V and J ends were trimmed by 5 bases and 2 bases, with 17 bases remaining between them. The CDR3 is CASSLNPTINTDTQYF. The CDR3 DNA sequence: TGTGCCAGTAGTTTAAACCCAACAATAAACACAGATACGCAGTATTTT.

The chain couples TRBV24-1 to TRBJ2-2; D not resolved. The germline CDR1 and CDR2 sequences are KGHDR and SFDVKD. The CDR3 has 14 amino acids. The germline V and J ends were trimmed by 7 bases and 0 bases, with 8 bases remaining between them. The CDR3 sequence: CATRDGANTGELFF. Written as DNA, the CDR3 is TGTGCCACCAGGGATGGCGCGAACACCGGGGAGCTGTTTTTT.

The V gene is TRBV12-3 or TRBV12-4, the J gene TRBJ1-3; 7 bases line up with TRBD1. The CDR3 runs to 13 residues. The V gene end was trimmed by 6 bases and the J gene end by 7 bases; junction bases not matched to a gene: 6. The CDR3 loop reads CASRSTGVNTIYF. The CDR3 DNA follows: TGTGCCAGCAGGTCTACAGGGGTCAACACCATATATTTT.

This CDR3 is CASSSGTGGGNTIYF. The CDR3 DNA is TGCGCCAGCAGCTCAGGGACAGGGGGAGGAAACACCATATATTTT. V gene TRBV5-1 combines with J gene TRBJ1-3; 11 positions agree with TRBD1. V shed 3 bases and J 4 bases; nucleotides not matched to a gene: 3. The CDR3 is 15 residues long. Germline loops: CDR1 SGHRS, CDR2 YFSETQ.